This TCR beta chain was profiled in a study of response to subunit inactivated influenza vaccine. Each CDR3 protein is one row after TCRdb ran MiXCR on the RT-PCR reads. The sample has 300,000 to 350,000 distinct CDR3 sequences, 21% seen once. This clonotype was seen a few times. This sample comprised PBMCs from blood, obtained 21 months after vaccination. The sequence derives from a man aged 45 to 70 who received an inactivated influenza vaccine.

The CDR3, as DNA: TGTGCCAGCAGTTCCCCAATTAGCATGGGCTACGAGCAGTACTTC. Translated, it gives CASSSPISMGYEQYF. This chain uses TRBV12-3 or TRBV12-4 with TRBJ2-7; no reliable D call. CDR3 size: 15 residues. The ends were cut back, 4 bases at V and 3 bases at J, with 16 bases in the middle.